This entry lists 9 T cell receptor beta chains sequenced from one sample in a study of a mutant IDH1 vaccine in newly diagnosed glioma. These receptors' antigens are unknown. Clones were sequenced by immunoSEQ multiplex PCR, and TCRdb holds only the in-frame ones, with some missing. The sample yields tens of thousands of clones, about 80% seen once. The time point is: week 11, during vaccination. What each vaccine dose contained was 300 ug of mutant IDH1 20-mer peptide, accompanied by topical imiquimod. The sequenced sample was PBMCs, obtained from a glioma patient whose treatment included an IDH1 peptide vaccine. The origin of the receptors is a man aged 50-60 years with glioma.

The V gene is TRBV18, the J gene TRBJ2-2; TRBD2 matches at 14 bases. The J segment lost 5 bases and the V segment lost 6 bases, leaving 8 bases of the junction unmatched. Germline V gene sequence: CDR1 KGHSH, CDR2 LQKENI. This CDR3 contains 17 residues. CDR3 protein: CASSFGTSGSGTGELFF. CDR3 nucleotides: TGTGCCAGCTCGTTCGGGACTAGCGGGAGTGGAACCGGGGAGCTGTTTTTT.

V usage is TRBV19 and J usage is TRBJ1-6, with D maybe TRBD1 (6 bases). The CDR3 totals 12 residues. V was shortened by 8 bases and J by 11 bases, with 13 bases between the two germline ends. Germline CDR1 is LNHDA and CDR2 is SQIVND (reference sequence). The chain's CDR3 is CASQGNGAPLHF. The CDR3 nucleotides are TGTGCCAGTCAGGGGAATGGAGCACCCCTCCACTTT.

The V gene is TRBV11-3, the J gene TRBJ1-1; D may be TRBD1 (5 bases). The germline V and J ends were trimmed by 2 bases and 4 bases, with 8 bases remaining between them. Germline V gene lookup returns CDR1 SGHNT and CDR2 YENEEA. The length of the CDR3 is 13 residues. Written as DNA, the CDR3 is TGTGCCAGCAGCTTAAGAGGGGCCACTGAAGCTTTCTTT. This codes for CASSLRGATEAFF.

V gene TRBV27 combines with J gene TRBJ1-2, with D possibly TRBD1 on 5 matching bases. Germline loops: CDR1 MNHEY, CDR2 SMNVEV (reference sequence). The CDR3 is 14 residues long. Deletions cut 6 bases from V and 6 bases from J, with 17 bases between. CDR3 DNA: TGTGCCAGCAGAACCGGGGGACGATGGGATGGCTACACCTTC. Its protein product is CASRTGGRWDGYTF.

This sequence joins TRBV13 and TRBJ2-1; 7 nucleotides agree with TRBD2. This CDR3 spans 19 amino acids. Germline CDR1 reads PRHDT; CDR2 reads FYEKMQ (reference sequence). The junction had 19 bases not matched to a gene; V was cut back by 5 bases and J by 3 bases. The DNA for the CDR3 is TGTGCCAGCAGCGCCATGGGGAAAGCCTTGGCGGGAGTCTACAATGAGCAGTTCTTC. This codes for CASSAMGKALAGVYNEQFF.

A single count supports this clone. The CDR3: CASSSQTGGLETQYF. CDR3 in DNA: TGTGCCAGCAGCTCCCAGACAGGGGGGTTAGAGACCCAGTACTTC. The genes are TRBV5-4 and TRBJ2-5, with 9 bases lining up with TRBD1. Germline V gene data show CDR1 as SGHNT and CDR2 as YYREEE (reference sequence). V lost 3 bases, J lost 4 bases, and 7 bases stayed unmatched. The CDR3 is 15 amino acids.

Remarks on this clone: Other DNA sequences within the sample encode an identical CDR3. The chain has TRBV9 and TRBJ1-5, with D unclear. Looked up from germline, CDR1 is SGDLS and CDR2 is YYNGEE. The CDR3 spans 14 residues. V lost 0 bases and J lost 1, with 5 bases in between. CDR3 coding DNA: TGTGCCAGCAGCGTAGGCGGAAGCAATCAGCCCCAGCATTTT. Its translation: CASSVGGSNQPQHF.

V and J are TRBV5-8 and TRBJ2-1; no clear D gene. CDR1 SGHTS and CDR2 YDEGEE come from the germline V gene. Trimming took off 0 bases at V and 9 bases at J, with 7 bases between the two ends. The CDR3 length is 12 residues. CDR3 residues: CASSLGQLEQFF. In nucleotides, the CDR3 is TGTGCCAGCAGCTTGGGTCAGCTTGAGCAGTTCTTC.

The V and J genes are TRBV27 and TRBJ1-1; tentatively, D is TRBD1 (5 bases). V was trimmed by 5 bases and J by 2 bases, leaving 33 bases between them. The V gene's germline CDR1 is MNHEY and CDR2 SMNVEV (reference sequence). The CDR3 is made up of 21 amino acids. CDR3 loop: CASSPIRGQGKVSTTNTEAFF. The DNA for the CDR3 is TGTGCCAGCAGTCCCATTAGGGGTCAGGGAAAAGTGTCGACTACAAACACTGAAGCTTTCTTT.